This T cell receptor beta chain was captured by sequencing in a study of shared clonotypes between healthy human individuals. Study-wide findings and caveats: Depth was large, yet rarefaction showed that sorted-subset sequencing was incomplete.

The germline gives CDR1 LNHNV, CDR2 YYDKDF (reference sequence). Losses at the gene ends were 3 bases for V and 2 bases for J; bases not matched to a gene: 6. The CDR3 covers 16 residues. With regard to this clone: Its antigen is currently unknown.

The repertoire was sequenced with immunoSEQ multiplex PCR; TCRdb's copy has only in-frame clones and lacks some. Of hundreds of thousands of clones in the sample, about three quarters were seen once. This sequence was found in a woman under 40 in good health. The chain uses TRBV15 and TRBJ2-7; TRBD2 aligns across 11 bases. The sample consisted of memory CD4+ T cells sorted from blood. Subset: CD45RA-negative fraction. CDR3 bases: TGTGCCACCAGCAGCTCCGGGACTAGCGGTGCCTACGAGCAGTACTTC. This translates into CATSSSGTSGAYEQYF.